The rows below give T cell receptor beta chains drawn from one sample of a study of Tregs in tolerant kidney transplant recipients. Profiled with immunoSEQ multiplex PCR; TCRdb holds only in-frame clones, not every one. The sample holds some 70,000 clones, roughly 84% seen once. Sequencing used CD4+ T cells from blood. These receptors were taken from a human donor in good health. Each CDR3 is given with its conserved first and last residue. The D gene is left open where the match is weak. The size field is filled for only some rows; it gives once, few, many or a size class.

V	D	J	size	DNA	CDR3
TRBV4-1	.	TRBJ1-2	few	TGCGCCAGCAGTCAGGGGAACTATGGCTACACCTTC	CASSQGNYGYTF
TRBV4-3	.	TRBJ2-1	.	TGCGCCAGCAGCCACTCCAGGAGCTACAATGAGCAGTTCTTC	CASSHSRSYNEQFF
TRBV9	.	TRBJ1-2	.	TGTGCCAGCAGCGTAGCGCAGGGAACCTATGGCTACACCTTC	CASSVAQGTYGYTF
TRBV30	.	TRBJ1-4	.	TGTGCCTGGAGTGTAGGCGGCCGTCATAATGAAAAACTGTTTTTT	CAWSVGGRHNEKLFF
TRBV10-3	TRBD1	TRBJ2-2	.	TGTGCCATCAGTGAAACAGGGGGGTCGGCCGGGGAGCTGTTTTTT	CAISETGGSAGELFF
TRBV7-8	.	TRBJ1-1	.	TGTGCCAGCAGCTTTTACCCAGGAGGGGCAATTTTACCGTGGGCTTTCTTT	CASSFYPGGAILPWAFF
TRBV19	.	TRBJ2-6	.	TGTGCCAGTAGTATTTCCGGGGGATCTGGGGCCAACGTCCTGACTTTC	CASSISGGSGANVLTF
TRBV18	.	TRBJ1-1	.	TGTGCCAGCACCGACAGTATTAACACTGAAGCTTTCTTT	CASTDSINTEAFF
TRBV27	.	TRBJ1-3	few	TGTGCCAGCAGTGGGGAGGGCGGAAGGGTTTTT	CASSGEGGRVF
TRBV30	.	TRBJ2-1	few	TGTGCCTGGAGGCACAGGTGGTCCTACAATGAGCAGTTCTTC	CAWRHRWSYNEQFF
TRBV19	TRBD2	TRBJ2-2	.	TGTGCCAGTAGCCGCAGGAGGCTAGCGGGAGGGACGAACACCGGGGAGCTGTTTTTT	CASSRRRLAGGTNTGELFF
TRBV6-1	.	TRBJ2-7	.	TGTGCCAGCAGTGAGACGCTAGGTGTGGAGCAGTACTTC	CASSETLGVEQYF
TRBV5-1	TRBD1	TRBJ2-7	.	TGCGCCAGCAGCATAACACCGGGACAGGGGTACGAGCAGTACTTC	CASSITPGQGYEQYF
TRBV7-2	.	TRBJ2-1	.	TGTGCCAGCAGCTCCAGCTCCTACAATGAGCAGTTCTTC	CASSSSSYNEQFF
TRBV9	.	TRBJ2-2	.	TGTGCCAGCAGCACACTGCCGGGACTTCTAACGTCGGGGGAGCTGTTTTTT	CASSTLPGLLTSGELFF
TRBV27	TRBD1	TRBJ2-7	.	TGTGCCAGCAGTACATCGGACAGGGCCCGCTACGAGCAGTACTTC	CASSTSDRARYEQYF
TRBV5-1	TRBD2	TRBJ2-3	.	TGCGCCAGCAGCTTGGAAGCGGGGTATCAATATACGCAGTATTTT	CASSLEAGYQYTQYF
TRBV29-1	TRBD1	TRBJ1-3	.	TGCAGCTCAAAACCCAGGGGGCGCGAGGACACCATATATTTT	CSSKPRGREDTIYF
TRBV5-4	.	TRBJ1-6	.	TGTGCCAGCAGCTTGGTAACCGTCTCCTATAATTCACCCCTCCACTTT	CASSLVTVSYNSPLHF
TRBV6-1	TRBD1	TRBJ2-1	.	TGTGCCAGCCAAACCAGGGGGGAGCAGTTCTTC	CASQTRGEQFF
TRBV12-5	.	TRBJ1-1	.	TGTGCTAGTGGTTTGGTACTCGGACAACGGAACACTGAAGCTTTCTTT	CASGLVLGQRNTEAFF
TRBV4-1	.	TRBJ2-1	.	.	CASSQFGGGSKFF
TRBV27	.	TRBJ2-7	once	TGTGCCAGCAGTTCCACGATATGGGCCTACGAGCAGTACTTC	CASSSTIWAYEQYF
TRBV29-1	.	TRBJ1-1	.	TGCAGCGGTCCCCCCGGGACACAGAACACTGAAGCTTTCTTT	CSGPPGTQNTEAFF
TRBV2	.	TRBJ1-2	.	TGTGCCAGCAGACAGGAGTCTAACTATGGCTACACCTTC	CASRQESNYGYTF
TRBV11-2	TRBD1	TRBJ1-1	.	TGTGCCAGCACCCGGACAGGGGCTCCGAACACTGAAGCTTTCTTT	CASTRTGAPNTEAFF
TRBV7-6	.	TRBJ2-7	.	TGTGCCAGCAGCTTGGGGGCGCTGGACGAGCAGTACTTC	CASSLGALDEQYF
TRBV11-2	.	TRBJ1-1	.	TGTGCCAGCAGCATTCGGCGATTCGGGCTCCGGAACACTGAAGCTTTCTTT	CASSIRRFGLRNTEAFF
TRBV5-1	.	TRBJ2-6	.	TGCGCCAGCAGCTCCGCGACCCCATTGCGAAACCCGGCCAACGTCCTGACTTTC	CASSSATPLRNPANVLTF
TRBV5-1	TRBD1	TRBJ2-5	.	TGCGCCAGCAGCTTGGCCCCAGACAGGGTGGAGACCCAGTACTTC	CASSLAPDRVETQYF
TRBV9	.	TRBJ2-5	.	TGTGCCAGCAGCGTAGGCGGCTACCAAGAGACCCAGTACTTC	CASSVGGYQETQYF
TRBV30	.	TRBJ1-1	.	TGTGCCTGGAGCTGGGCTACGCTTGGGAACACTGAAGCTTTCTTT	CAWSWATLGNTEAFF
TRBV6-5	.	TRBJ1-5	.	TGTGCCAGCAGCCCCGACTACTATCAGCCCCAGCATTTT	CASSPDYYQPQHF
TRBV5-6	.	TRBJ2-3	.	TGTGCCAGCAGCTTGTTTCCAGATACGCAGTATTTT	CASSLFPDTQYF
TRBV6-4	TRBD2	TRBJ2-1	.	TGTGCCAGCAGTGAACTAGCGGGAGGGCGCCCGTTCTTC	CASSELAGGRPFF
TRBV2	.	TRBJ2-3	.	TGTGCCAGCGTTAAACAAGGGATGGGGCCGGCAGATACGCAGTATTTT	CASVKQGMGPADTQYF
TRBV27	.	TRBJ2-3	.	TGTGCCAGCAGTACTGTGTATGACCACACAGATACGCAGTATTTT	CASSTVYDHTDTQYF
TRBV2	.	TRBJ1-2	.	TGTGCCAGCAGCAGACCTCCTAACTATGGCTACACCTTC	CASSRPPNYGYTF
TRBV19	TRBD2	TRBJ2-2	.	TGTGCCAGTAGTATAGGGGAGGGCACCGGGGAGCTGTTTTTT	CASSIGEGTGELFF
TRBV7-8	.	TRBJ1-2	.	TGTGCCAGCAGCTCCAGACAGATATATGGCTACACCTTC	CASSSRQIYGYTF
TRBV7-2	TRBD2	TRBJ2-1	.	TGTGCCAGCAGCTTCAGCAGCGGGACCTACAATGAGCAGTTCTTC	CASSFSSGTYNEQFF
TRBV5-4	.	TRBJ2-3	.	TGTGCCAGCAGCTTGGGGACGGACTCTAGCACAGATACGCAGTATTTT	CASSLGTDSSTDTQYF
TRBV10-3	TRBD1	TRBJ1-2	.	TGTGCCATCAGCCAGGGGGAGGACTATGGCTACACCTTC	CAISQGEDYGYTF
TRBV11-3	.	TRBJ2-7	few	TGTGCCAGCAGCTACACCTACGAGCAGTACTTC	CASSYTYEQYF
TRBV6-5	.	TRBJ1-2	.	TGTGCCAGCAGCGAGATCTATGGCTACACCTTC	CASSEIYGYTF
TRBV19	.	TRBJ1-2	.	TGTGCCAGTAATGCCGGGGACTATGGCTACACCTTC	CASNAGDYGYTF
TRBV6-6	.	TRBJ1-5	.	TGTGCCAGCAGCCCTCATCGCGGGAATCAGCCCCAGCATTTT	CASSPHRGNQPQHF
TRBV11-2	TRBD1	TRBJ1-1	.	TGTGCCAGCAGCTTTCTCCAGGGACAGGGGTGGACTGAAGCTTTCTTT	CASSFLQGQGWTEAFF
TRBV6-5	.	TRBJ1-1	once	TGTGCCAGCAGCCGGGGTGCGGGCACTGAAGCTTTCTTT	CASSRGAGTEAFF